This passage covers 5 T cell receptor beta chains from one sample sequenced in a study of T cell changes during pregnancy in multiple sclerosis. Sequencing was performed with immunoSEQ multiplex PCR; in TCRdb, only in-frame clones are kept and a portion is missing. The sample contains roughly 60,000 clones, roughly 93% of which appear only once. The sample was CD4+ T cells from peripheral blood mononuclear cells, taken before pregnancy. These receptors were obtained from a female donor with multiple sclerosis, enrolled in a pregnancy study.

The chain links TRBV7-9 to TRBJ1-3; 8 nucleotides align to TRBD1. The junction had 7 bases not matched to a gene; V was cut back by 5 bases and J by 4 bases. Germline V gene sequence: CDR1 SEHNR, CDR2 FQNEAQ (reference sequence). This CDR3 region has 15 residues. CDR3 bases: TGTGCCAGCAGCGCTCAGGGGGCGGCCGGAAACACCATATATTTT. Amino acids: CASSAQGAAGNTIYF.

The CDR3 coding sequence is TGCGCCAGCAGCTTGGCTGTGGGCTCCGGGGAGCTGTTTTTT. This encodes CASSLAVGSGELFF. The rearrangement uses TRBV5-1 and TRBJ2-2; D not certain. Germline loops: CDR1 SGHRS, CDR2 YFSETQ. V lost 0 bases and J lost 6, with 9 bases in between. The CDR3 loop spans 14 amino acids.

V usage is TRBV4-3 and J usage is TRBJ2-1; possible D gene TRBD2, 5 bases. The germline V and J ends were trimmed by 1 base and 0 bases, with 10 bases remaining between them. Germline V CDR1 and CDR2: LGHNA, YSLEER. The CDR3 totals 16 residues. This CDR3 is CASSQVPGNSYNEQFF. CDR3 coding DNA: TGCGCCAGCAGCCAAGTACCGGGGAACTCCTACAATGAGCAGTTCTTC.

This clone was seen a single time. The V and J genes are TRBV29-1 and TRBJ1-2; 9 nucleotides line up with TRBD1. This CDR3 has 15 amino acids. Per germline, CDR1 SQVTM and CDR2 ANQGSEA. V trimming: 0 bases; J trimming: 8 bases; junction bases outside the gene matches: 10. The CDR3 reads CSVEDLRGTGLGYTF. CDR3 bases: TGCAGCGTTGAAGATCTTAGGGGGACAGGGTTAGGCTACACCTTC.

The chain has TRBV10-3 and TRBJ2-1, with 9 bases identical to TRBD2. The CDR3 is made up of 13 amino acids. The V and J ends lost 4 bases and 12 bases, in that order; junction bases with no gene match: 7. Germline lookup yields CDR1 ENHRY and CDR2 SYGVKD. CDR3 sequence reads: CAISGNSGRAQFF. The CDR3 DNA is TGTGCCATCAGTGGTAATAGCGGGAGAGCGCAGTTCTTC.